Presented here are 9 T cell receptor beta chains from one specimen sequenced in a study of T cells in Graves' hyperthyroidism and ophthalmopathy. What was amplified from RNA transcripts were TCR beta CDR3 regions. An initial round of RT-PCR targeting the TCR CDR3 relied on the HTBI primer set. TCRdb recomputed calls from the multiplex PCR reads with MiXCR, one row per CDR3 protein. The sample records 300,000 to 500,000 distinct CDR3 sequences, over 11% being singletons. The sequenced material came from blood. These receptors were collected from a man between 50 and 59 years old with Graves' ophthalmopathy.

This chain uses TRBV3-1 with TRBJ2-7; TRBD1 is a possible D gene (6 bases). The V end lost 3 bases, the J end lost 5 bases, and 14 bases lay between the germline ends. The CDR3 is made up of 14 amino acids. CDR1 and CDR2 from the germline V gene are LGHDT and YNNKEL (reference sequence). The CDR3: CASSHATGLHEQYF. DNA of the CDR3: TGTGCCAGCAGCCACGCCACAGGGTTGCACGAGCAGTACTTC.

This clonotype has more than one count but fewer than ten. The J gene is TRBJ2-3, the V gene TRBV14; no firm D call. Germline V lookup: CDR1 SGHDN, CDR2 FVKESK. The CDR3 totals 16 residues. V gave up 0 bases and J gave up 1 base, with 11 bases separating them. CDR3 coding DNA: TGTGCCAGCAGCCAAGATCCGCGGAAGGGCACAGATACGCAGTATTTT. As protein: CASSQDPRKGTDTQYF.

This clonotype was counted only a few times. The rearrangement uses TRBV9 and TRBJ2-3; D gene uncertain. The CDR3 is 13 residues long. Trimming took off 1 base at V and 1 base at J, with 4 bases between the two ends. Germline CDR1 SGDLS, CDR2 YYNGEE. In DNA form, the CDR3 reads TGTGCCAGCAGCGTACCTGGCACAGATACGCAGTATTTT. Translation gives CASSVPGTDTQYF.

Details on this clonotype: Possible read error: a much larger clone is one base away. CDR3 protein: CASSKKGTSGKAYNEQSF. The CDR3 coding sequence is TGTGCCAGCAGTAAAAAAGGGACTAGCGGGAAGGCCTACAATGAGCAGTCCTTC. This rearrangement joins TRBV11-2 to TRBJ2-1; 13 bases agree with TRBD2. From germline, CDR1 is SGHAT and CDR2 FQNNGV. The CDR3 extends over 18 amino acids.

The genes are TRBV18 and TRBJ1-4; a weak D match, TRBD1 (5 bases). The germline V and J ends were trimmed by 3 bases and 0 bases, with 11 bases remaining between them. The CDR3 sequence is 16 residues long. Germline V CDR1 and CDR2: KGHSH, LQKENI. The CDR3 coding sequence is TGTGCCAGCTCACCGATGAAGACAGCAACTAATGAAAAACTGTTTTTT. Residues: CASSPMKTATNEKLFF. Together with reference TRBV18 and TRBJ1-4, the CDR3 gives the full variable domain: NAGVMQNPRHLVRRRGQEARLRCSPMKGHSHVYWYRQLPEEGLKFMVYLQKENIIDESGMPKERFSAEFPKEGPSILRIQQVVRGDSAAYFCASSPMKTATNEKLFFGSGTQLSVL.

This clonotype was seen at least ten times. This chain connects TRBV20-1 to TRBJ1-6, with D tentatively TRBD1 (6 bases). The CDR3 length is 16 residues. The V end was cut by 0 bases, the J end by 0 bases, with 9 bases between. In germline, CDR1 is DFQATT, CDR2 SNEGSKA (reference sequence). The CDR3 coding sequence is TGCAGTGCTAGAGATAGGACAGTCTCCTATAATTCACCCCTCCACTTT. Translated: CSARDRTVSYNSPLHF.

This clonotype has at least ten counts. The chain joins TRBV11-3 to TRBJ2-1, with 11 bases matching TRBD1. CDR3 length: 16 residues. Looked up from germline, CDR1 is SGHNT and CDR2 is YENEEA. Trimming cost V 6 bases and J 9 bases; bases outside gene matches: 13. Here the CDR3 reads CASRPGTGGSHGEQFF. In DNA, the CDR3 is TGTGCCAGCAGACCCGGGACAGGGGGGTCACATGGTGAGCAGTTCTTC.

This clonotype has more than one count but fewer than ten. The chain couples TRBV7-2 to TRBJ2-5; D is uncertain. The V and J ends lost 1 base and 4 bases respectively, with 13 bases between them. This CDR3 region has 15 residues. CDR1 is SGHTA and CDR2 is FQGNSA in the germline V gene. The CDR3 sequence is CASSLGGAFPETQYF. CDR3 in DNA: TGTGCCAGCAGCTTAGGCGGTGCCTTCCCAGAGACCCAGTACTTC.

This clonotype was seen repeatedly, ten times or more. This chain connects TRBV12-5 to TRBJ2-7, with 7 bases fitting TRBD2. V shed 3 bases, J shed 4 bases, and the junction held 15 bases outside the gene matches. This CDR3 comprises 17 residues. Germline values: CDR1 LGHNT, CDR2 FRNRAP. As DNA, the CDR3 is TGTGCTAGTGGTTTCTTCATCGGGCTAGCGGAAAATTACGAGCAGTACTTC. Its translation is CASGFFIGLAENYEQYF.